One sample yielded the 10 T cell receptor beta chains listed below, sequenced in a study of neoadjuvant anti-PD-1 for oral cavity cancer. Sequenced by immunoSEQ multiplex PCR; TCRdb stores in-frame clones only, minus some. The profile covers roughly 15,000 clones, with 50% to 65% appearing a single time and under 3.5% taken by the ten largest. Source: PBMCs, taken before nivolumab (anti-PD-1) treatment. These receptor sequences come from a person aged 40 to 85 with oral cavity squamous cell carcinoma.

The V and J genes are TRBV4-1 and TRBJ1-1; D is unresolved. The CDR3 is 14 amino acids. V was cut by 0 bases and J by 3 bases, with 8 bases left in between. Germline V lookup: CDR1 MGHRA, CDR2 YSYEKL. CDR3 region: CASSQDELYTEAFF. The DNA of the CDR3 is TGCGCCAGCAGCCAAGATGAGCTATACACTGAAGCTTTCTTT.

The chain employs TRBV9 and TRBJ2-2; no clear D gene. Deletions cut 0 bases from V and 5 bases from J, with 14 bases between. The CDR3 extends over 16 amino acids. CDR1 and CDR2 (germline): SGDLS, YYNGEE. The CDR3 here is CASSVVADPGTGELFF. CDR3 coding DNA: TGTGCCAGCAGCGTAGTGGCGGACCCAGGTACCGGGGAGCTGTTTTTT.

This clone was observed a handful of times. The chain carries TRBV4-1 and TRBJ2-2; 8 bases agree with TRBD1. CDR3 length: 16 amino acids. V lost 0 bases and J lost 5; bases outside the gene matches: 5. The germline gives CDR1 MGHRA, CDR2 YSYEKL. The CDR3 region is CASSQDPRGRTGELFF. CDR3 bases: TGCGCCAGCAGCCAAGACCCCAGGGGGCGGACCGGGGAGCTGTTTTTT.

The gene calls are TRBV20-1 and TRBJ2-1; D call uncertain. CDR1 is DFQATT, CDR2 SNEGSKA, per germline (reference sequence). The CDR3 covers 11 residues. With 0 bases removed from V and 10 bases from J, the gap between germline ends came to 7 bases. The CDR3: CSARDRYEQFF. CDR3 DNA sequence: TGCAGTGCTAGAGATAGGTACGAGCAGTTCTTC.

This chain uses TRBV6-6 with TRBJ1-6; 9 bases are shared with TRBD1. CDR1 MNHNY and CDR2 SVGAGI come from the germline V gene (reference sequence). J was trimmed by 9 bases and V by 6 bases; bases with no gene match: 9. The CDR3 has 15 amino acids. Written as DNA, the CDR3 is TGTGCCAGCAGGACCGGGACAGGGATCTCTTCACCCCTCCACTTT. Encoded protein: CASRTGTGISSPLHF.

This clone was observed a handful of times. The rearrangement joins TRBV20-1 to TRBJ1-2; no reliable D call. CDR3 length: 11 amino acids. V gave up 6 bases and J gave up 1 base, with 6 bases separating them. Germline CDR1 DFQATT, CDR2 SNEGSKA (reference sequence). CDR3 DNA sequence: TGCAGTGCCTCCCATAACTATGGCTACACCTTC. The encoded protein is CSASHNYGYTF.

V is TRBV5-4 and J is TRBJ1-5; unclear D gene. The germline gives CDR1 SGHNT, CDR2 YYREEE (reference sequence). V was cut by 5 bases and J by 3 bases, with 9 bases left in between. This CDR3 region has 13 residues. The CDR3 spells CASSRDSNQPQHF. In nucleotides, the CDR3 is TGTGCCAGCAGTAGGGATTCCAATCAGCCCCAGCATTTT.

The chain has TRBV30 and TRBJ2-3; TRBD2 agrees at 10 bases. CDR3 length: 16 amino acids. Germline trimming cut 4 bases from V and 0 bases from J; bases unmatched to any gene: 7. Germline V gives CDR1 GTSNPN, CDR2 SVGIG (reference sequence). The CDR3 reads CAWTSGSVPSTDTQYF. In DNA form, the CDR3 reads TGTGCCTGGACTAGCGGGAGTGTCCCTAGCACAGATACGCAGTATTTT.

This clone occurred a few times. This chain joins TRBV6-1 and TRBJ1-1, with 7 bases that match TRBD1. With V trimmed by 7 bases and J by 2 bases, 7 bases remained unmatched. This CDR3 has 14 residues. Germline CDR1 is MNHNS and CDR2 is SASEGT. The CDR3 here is CASTPGTANTEAFF. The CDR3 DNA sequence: TGTGCCAGCACCCCCGGGACAGCCAACACTGAAGCTTTCTTT.

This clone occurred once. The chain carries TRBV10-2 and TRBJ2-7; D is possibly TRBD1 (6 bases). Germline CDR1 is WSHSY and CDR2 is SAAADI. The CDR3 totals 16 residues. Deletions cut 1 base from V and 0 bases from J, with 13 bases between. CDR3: CASSEFGTGISYEQYF. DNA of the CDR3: TGCGCCAGCAGTGAGTTCGGCACAGGGATCTCCTACGAGCAGTACTTC.